Below, 24 T cell receptor beta chains from the same sample are listed, as sequenced in a study of cytomegalovirus exposure and HLA in healthy donors. Method: immunoSEQ multiplex PCR; TCRdb's copy keeps in-frame clones and lacks some. The data hold roughly 90,000 clones, with about 85% observed a single time. The sequencing sample was made of PBMCs. The receptors stem from a man aged 18 to 30 in good health and CMV-seropositive.

The V gene is TRBV19, the J gene TRBJ1-4, with unresolved D. The CDR3 runs to 16 residues. Germline V gene data show CDR1 as LNHDA and CDR2 as SQIVND (reference sequence). V gave up 6 bases and J gave up 2 bases, with 16 bases separating them. DNA of the CDR3: TGTGCCAGTAGGACGTCGGCCTGGCGGACTAATGAAAAACTGTTTTTT. Its translation: CASRTSAWRTNEKLFF.

V and J are TRBV5-6 and TRBJ2-1; a weak D match, TRBD2 (7 bases). V lost 4 bases to trimming and J lost 4 bases, with 21 bases between them. This CDR3 spans 17 amino acids. CDR1 is SGHDT and CDR2 is YYEEEE in the germline V gene. DNA of the CDR3: TGTGCCAGCAGCCTAGAGGGGGGGCTAGCGGATTACAATGAGCAGTTCTTC. Encoded protein: CASSLEGGLADYNEQFF.

The chain links TRBV28 to TRBJ2-7, with D hard to call. The CDR3 extends over 13 amino acids. Trimming took off 3 bases at V and 1 base at J, with 7 bases between the two ends. Germline lookup yields CDR1 MDHEN and CDR2 SYDVKM. CDR3 region: CASSFTYSYEQYF. The CDR3 DNA reads TGTGCCAGCAGTTTCACCTATTCCTACGAGCAGTACTTC. The whole variable domain, remainder taken from reference TRBV28 and TRBJ2-7, is DVKVTQSSRYLVKRTGEKVFLECVQDMDHENMFWYRQDPGLGLRLIYFSYDVKMKEKGDIPEGYSVSREKKERFSLILESASTNQTSMYLCASSFTYSYEQYFGPGTRLTVT.

The chain has TRBV6-1 and TRBJ2-7; 12 positions agree with TRBD2. The length of the CDR3 is 15 residues. V was pared by 4 bases and J by 1 base, with 2 bases of the junction left unmatched. Germline-derived CDR1 and CDR2 are MNHNS and SASEGT. CDR3 sequence: CASSGLAGASYEQYV. The CDR3 DNA follows: TGTGCCAGCAGTGGACTAGCGGGAGCATCCTACGAGCAGTACGTC.

J is TRBJ1-2 and V is TRBV9; a weak D match, TRBD1 (6 bases). CDR1 and CDR2 (germline): SGDLS, YYNGEE. The CDR3 loop spans 16 amino acids. V dropped 2 bases and J dropped 1 base, with 15 bases sitting between them. The CDR3 spells CASSVHRDTLNYGYTF. CDR3 DNA sequence: TGTGCCAGCAGCGTCCACCGGGACACCCTTAACTATGGCTACACCTTC.

The chain combines TRBV28 with TRBJ2-5; D call uncertain. CDR1 is MDHEN and CDR2 is SYDVKM in the germline V gene. The CDR3 has 12 residues. With 4 bases removed from V and 2 bases from J, the gap between germline ends came to 5 bases. CDR3 in amino acids: CASSSVQETQYF. CDR3 nucleotides: TGTGCCAGCAGTTCTGTTCAAGAGACCCAGTACTTC.

The chain combines TRBV19 with TRBJ2-7; maybe TRBD1 (5 bases). CDR1 and CDR2 from the germline V gene are LNHDA and SQIVND (reference sequence). V lost 10 bases and J lost 6, with 19 bases in between. This CDR3 region has 13 residues. The CDR3, as DNA: TGTGCCACAGGGCGGCAGGGTGTTTCCGAGCAGTACGTC. This sequence encodes CATGRQGVSEQYV.

The J gene is TRBJ2-7, the V gene TRBV20-1; D ambiguous. V lost 3 bases and J 3 bases, leaving 6 bases between the germline ends. Germline V CDR1 and CDR2: DFQATT, SNEGSKA (reference sequence). The CDR3 has 11 amino acids. The CDR3 reads CSASRDYEQYV. CDR3 coding DNA: TGCAGTGCTAGTAGGGACTACGAGCAGTACGTC.

The chain has TRBV6-5 and TRBJ2-5, with D perhaps matching TRBD2 (5 bases). V was shortened by 0 bases and J by 4 bases, with 12 bases between the two germline ends. The CDR3 is 15 residues long. Germline values: CDR1 MNHEY, CDR2 SVGAGI. CDR3 nucleotides: TGTGCCAGCAGTTACTCGCCACTAGGTATAGAGACCCAGTACTTC. Translation: CASSYSPLGIETQYF.

V and J are TRBV5-4 and TRBJ2-3; D gene ambiguous. This CDR3 has 15 residues. Germline CDR1 SGHNT, CDR2 YYREEE (reference sequence). V shed 0 bases and J shed 4 bases, with 12 bases lying between them. CDR3 residues: CASSLEISYADTQYF. The CDR3 region has the DNA TGTGCCAGCAGCTTGGAAATTAGTTACGCAGATACGCAGTATTTT. The whole variable domain, remainder taken from reference TRBV5-4 and TRBJ2-3, is ETGVTQSPTHLIKTRGQQVTLRCSSQSGHNTVSWYQQALGQGPQFIFQYYREEENGRGNFPPRFSGLQFPNYSSELNVNALELDDSALYLCASSLEISYADTQYFGPGTRLTVL.

The chain joins TRBV6-1 to TRBJ1-5; D is unresolved. The CDR3 extends over 15 amino acids. The V and J ends lost 6 bases and 9 bases respectively, with 21 bases between them. The germline CDR1 and CDR2 sequences are MNHNS and SASEGT. In nucleotides, the CDR3 is TGTGCCAGCAGAAGTGAAGCGGGCCTGGGATGGCCCCAGCATTTT. It is translated as CASRSEAGLGWPQHF.

CDR3 DNA: TGCAGCGTTGCGGGGGACACTGAAGCTTTCTTT. It yields the protein CSVAGDTEAFF. This sequence joins TRBV29-1 and TRBJ1-1, with TRBD1 as a possible D gene (5 bases). Germline V lookup: CDR1 SQVTM, CDR2 ANQGSEA. CDR3 length: 11 residues. V gave up 4 bases and J gave up 3 bases, with 6 bases separating them.

The rearrangement links TRBV9 to TRBJ2-3, with D tentatively TRBD2 (5 bases). The V gene's germline CDR1 is SGDLS and CDR2 YYNGEE. This CDR3 has 15 amino acids. V lost 4 bases and J 3 bases, leaving 15 bases between the germline ends. CDR3 protein: CASSPSGRETDTQYF. CDR3 DNA sequence: TGTGCCAGCAGCCCAAGCGGAAGGGAGACAGATACGCAGTATTTT.

The J gene is TRBJ1-4, the V gene TRBV28; D uncertain. V dropped 5 bases and J dropped 8 bases, with 15 bases sitting between them. Germline V CDR1 and CDR2: MDHEN, SYDVKM. The CDR3 contains 14 residues. The CDR3 spells CASSARAPQEKLFF. The CDR3 DNA reads as TGTGCCAGCAGTGCGAGGGCACCGCAAGAAAAACTGTTTTTT. Drawing the rest from reference TRBV28 and TRBJ1-4, the complete variable domain is DVKVTQSSRYLVKRTGEKVFLECVQDMDHENMFWYRQDPGLGLRLIYFSYDVKMKEKGDIPEGYSVSREKKERFSLILESASTNQTSMYLCASSARAPQEKLFFGSGTQLSVL.

The gene calls are TRBV19 and TRBJ2-3; D might be TRBD2 (6 bases). V was pared by 3 bases and J by 3 bases, with 16 bases between. Per the germline V gene, CDR1 is LNHDA and CDR2 is SQIVND (reference sequence). The CDR3 sequence is 16 residues long. This CDR3 reads CASSMIAAAGTDTQYF. CDR3 sequence (DNA): TGTGCCAGTAGTATGATAGCGGCCGCGGGGACAGATACGCAGTATTTT.

This chain joins TRBV5-6 and TRBJ2-7, with D possibly being TRBD1 (5 bases). With 4 bases removed from V and 3 bases from J, the gap between germline ends came to 11 bases. The germline gives CDR1 SGHDT, CDR2 YYEEEE. The CDR3 has 13 amino acids. CDR3 sequence: CASSEDTLYEQYF. The CDR3 DNA sequence: TGTGCCAGCAGCGAGGACACCCTCTACGAGCAGTACTTC.

The rearrangement links TRBV10-1 to TRBJ2-1; 10 bases agree with TRBD2. This CDR3 has 16 amino acids. With V trimmed by 0 bases and J by 8 bases, 7 bases remained unmatched. Germline loops: CDR1 WNHNN, CDR2 SYGVQD (reference sequence). Here the CDR3 reads CASSESTSGRADEQFF. The CDR3 coding sequence is TGCGCCAGCAGTGAGTCAACGAGCGGGAGGGCGGATGAGCAGTTCTTC.

V gene TRBV19 combines with J gene TRBJ1-3, with no clear D. V gave up 5 bases and J gave up 4 bases, with 12 bases separating them. The germline CDR1 and CDR2 sequences are LNHDA and SQIVND (reference sequence). The CDR3 runs to 14 residues. The CDR3 reads CASSDRDWGNTIYF. CDR3 coding DNA: TGTGCCAGTAGTGACCGGGATTGGGGAAACACCATATATTTT.

V gene TRBV6-6 combines with J gene TRBJ2-1, with 10 bases that match TRBD2. V gave up 5 bases and J gave up 9 bases; unmatched junction bases: 4. The CDR3 extends over 13 amino acids. Germline V gene data show CDR1 as MNHNY and CDR2 as SVGAGI (reference sequence). CDR3 nucleotides: TGTGCCAGCAGTACCCGACTAGCGGGTGAGCAGTTCTTC. This sequence encodes CASSTRLAGEQFF.

Only one count was recorded for this clone. The CDR3 loop reads CASTYRTVYGYTF. The CDR3 nucleotides read TGTGCCAGCACCTATAGAACGGTCTATGGCTACACCTTC. The gene calls are TRBV5-8 and TRBJ1-2, with unresolved D. The CDR3 has 13 residues. Per germline, CDR1 SGHTS and CDR2 YDEGEE. Trimming shortened V by 6 bases and J by 4 bases, and 13 bases separated the two germline ends. The variable domain in full, with the rest retrieved from reference TRBV5-8 and TRBJ1-2, is EAGVTQSPTHLIKTRGQQATLRCSPISGHTSVYWYQQALGLGLQFLLWYDEGEERNRGNFPPRFSGRQFPNYSSELNVNALELEDSALYLCASTYRTVYGYTFGSGTRLTVV.

CDR3 DNA: TGTGCCAGCAGCCCTGGGACTCCCACAGATACGCAGTATTTT. It codes for CASSPGTPTDTQYF. The chain joins TRBV2 to TRBJ2-3, with D maybe TRBD2 (6 bases). The CDR3 is made up of 14 amino acids. Germline V lookup: CDR1 SNHLY, CDR2 FYNNEI. V lost 6 bases and J lost 2, with 12 bases in between.

This sequence joins TRBV15 and TRBJ1-4; weak D call: TRBD1 (5 bases). Per germline, CDR1 LNHNV and CDR2 YYDKDF (reference sequence). V shed 5 bases and J shed 7 bases, with 20 bases lying between them. This CDR3 has 16 residues. CDR3 sequence: CATSSGGGGRGEKLFF. In nucleotides, the CDR3 is TGTGCCACCAGCTCAGGCGGCGGGGGTCGGGGTGAAAAACTGTTTTTT.

This clone was seen only once. V gene TRBV18 combines with J gene TRBJ1-1, with 8 bases fitting TRBD1. The CDR3 extends over 14 amino acids. CDR1 is KGHSH and CDR2 is LQKENI in the germline V gene. Trimming cost V 3 bases and J 4 bases; bases outside gene matches: 4. The CDR3 spells CASSPGQVSTEAFF. The CDR3 DNA is TGTGCCAGCTCACCGGGACAGGTATCCACTGAAGCTTTCTTT.

The chain combines TRBV19 with TRBJ1-5, with a tentative D call TRBD1 (5 bases). This CDR3 contains 15 residues. Trimming pared 6 bases from V and 5 bases from J, leaving 17 bases between. Germline V gene sequence: CDR1 LNHDA, CDR2 SQIVND (reference sequence). The DNA for the CDR3 is TGTGCCAGTAGGGACATTTTCCCACGATATCAGCCCCAGCATTTT. Translated, it gives CASRDIFPRYQPQHF. The variable domain in full, completed from reference TRBV19 and TRBJ1-5, reads DGGITQSPKYLFRKEGQNVTLSCEQNLNHDAMYWYRQDPGQGLRLIYYSQIVNDFQKGDIAEGYSVSREKKESFPLTVTSAQKNPTAFYLCASRDIFPRYQPQHFGDGTRLSIL.